The entry that follows covers one TCR beta chain sequence. The data stem from a study of shared clonotypes between healthy human individuals. Germline lookup yields CDR1 MDHEN and CDR2 SYDVKM. V was clipped by 6 bases and J by 6 bases, with 14 bases between them. The CDR3 has 13 residues. Assay: immunoSEQ multiplex PCR; the TCRdb copy retains only in-frame clones and omits some. The sample holds more than 850,000 clones, approximately 78% seen once. J is TRBJ1-2 and V is TRBV28; D perhaps matches TRBD1 (5 bases). The receptor's source is a man younger than 35 in good health. Some clones in this sample may be carry-over from other donors' samples. The sample was memory CD4+ T cells from PBMCs. Regarding subset: CD45RA-negative fraction. The chain's CDR3 is CASSREALNGYTF. For the CDR3, the DNA is TGTGCCAGCAGCAGGGAAGCCCTAAATGGCTACACCTTC.